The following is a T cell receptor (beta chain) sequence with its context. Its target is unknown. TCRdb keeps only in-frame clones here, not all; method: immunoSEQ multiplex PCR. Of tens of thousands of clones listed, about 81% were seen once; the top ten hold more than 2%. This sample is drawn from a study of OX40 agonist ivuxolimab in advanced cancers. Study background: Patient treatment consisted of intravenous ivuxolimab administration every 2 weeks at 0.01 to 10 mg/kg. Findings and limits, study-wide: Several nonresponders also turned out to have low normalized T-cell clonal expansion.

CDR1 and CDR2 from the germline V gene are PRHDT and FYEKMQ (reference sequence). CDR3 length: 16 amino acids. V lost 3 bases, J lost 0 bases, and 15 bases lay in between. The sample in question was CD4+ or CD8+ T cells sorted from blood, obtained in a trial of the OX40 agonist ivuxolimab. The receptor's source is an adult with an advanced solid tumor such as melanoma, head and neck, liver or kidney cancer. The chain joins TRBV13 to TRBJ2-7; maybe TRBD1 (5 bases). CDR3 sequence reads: CASSFLQGTGSYEQYF. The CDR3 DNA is TGTGCCAGCAGCTTTCTCCAGGGAACGGGCTCCTACGAGCAGTACTTC.